The 3 T cell receptor beta chains listed next were all sequenced from one sample in a study of blood T cells in healthy people across ages. Using a J-beta primer mix together with a sample-barcoded 5' primer, a second PCR was run for about 6 to 12 cycles. A single record per CDR3 protein comes from TCRdb applying MiXCR to the 5' RACE reads. The table records over 550,000 distinct CDR3 sequences, approximately 30% of them present only once. The sample taken for sequencing was blood. All receptors come from a woman older than 75 in good health.

This clonotype appeared a few times. The V gene is TRBV7-2, the J gene TRBJ1-4; D unclear. The germline V gene has CDR1 SGHTA and CDR2 FQGNSA. Trimming pared 5 bases from V and 4 bases from J, leaving 11 bases between. The CDR3 spans 14 residues. Here the CDR3 reads CASSQGLINEKLFF. The CDR3 nucleotides read TGTGCCAGCAGCCAAGGGCTGATTAATGAAAAACTGTTTTTT.

This clonotype has just one count. V is TRBV7-9 and J is TRBJ2-7, with D maybe TRBD1 (5 bases). CDR3 length equals 12 residues. V shed 5 bases and J shed 6 bases, with 11 bases lying between them. CDR1 is SEHNR and CDR2 is FQNEAQ in the germline V gene (reference sequence). The CDR3 region is CASSVTGVEQYF. CDR3 coding DNA: TGTGCCAGCAGCGTAACAGGCGTCGAGCAGTACTTC. Based on the CDR3 plus reference TRBV7-9 and TRBJ2-7, the full variable domain is DTGVSQNPRHKITKRGQNVTFRCDPISEHNRLYWYRQTLGQGPEFLTYFQNEAQLEKSRLLSDRFSAERPKGSFSTLEIQRTEQGDSAMYLCASSVTGVEQYFGPGTRLTVT.

This clonotype was detected ten times or more. The rearrangement uses TRBV6-5 and TRBJ2-5; TRBD2 matches at 12 bases. V lost 6 bases and J lost 5; bases outside the gene matches: 4. The CDR3 runs 14 residues. CDR1 MNHEY and CDR2 SVGAGI come from the germline V gene. CDR3 sequence: CASSPGLAGETQYF. In nucleotides, the CDR3 is TGTGCCAGCAGCCCGGGACTAGCGGGCGAGACCCAGTACTTC.